The 18 T cell receptor beta chains listed next were all sequenced from one sample in a study of cytomegalovirus exposure and HLA in healthy donors. PCR used 60 Vbeta primers and 13 Jbeta primers. Here immunoSEQ multiplex PCR was the method, and the copy in TCRdb shows in-frame clones only, minus some. Among some 120,000 clones listed, 79% were seen once. The sample consisted of PBMCs. Receptors were obtained from a woman aged 18-29 years in good health and CMV-seropositive.

This rearrangement joins TRBV19 to TRBJ1-4; D not resolved. The CDR3 has 13 amino acids. Germline CDR1 and CDR2: LNHDA and SQIVND (reference sequence). V lost 1 base, J lost 7 bases, and 7 bases lay in between. This CDR3 is CASSIASPEKLFF. The CDR3 coding sequence is TGTGCCAGTAGTATAGCCTCTCCTGAAAAACTGTTTTTT.

V gene TRBV27 combines with J gene TRBJ1-3, with D unresolved. Germline V gene sequence: CDR1 MNHEY, CDR2 SMNVEV (reference sequence). V lost 0 bases to trimming and J lost 0 bases, with 12 bases between them. The CDR3 is 17 residues long. DNA for the CDR3: TGTGCCAGCAGTTTATCGATGCACCCTAGCTCTGGAAACACCATATATTTT. This sequence encodes CASSLSMHPSSGNTIYF.

This clone was seen only a few times. The chain couples TRBV2 to TRBJ1-5; D gene unclear. Germline V gene data show CDR1 as SNHLY and CDR2 as FYNNEI. This CDR3 comprises 13 residues. V lost 1 base and J lost 3, with 4 bases in between. The CDR3: CASSEEANQPQHF. Here the CDR3 DNA reads TGTGCCAGCAGTGAAGAAGCCAATCAGCCCCAGCATTTT.

The rearrangement joins TRBV29-1 to TRBJ2-7; TRBD2 might be the D (6 bases). The CDR3 extends over 14 amino acids. V lost 4 bases and J lost 0, with 13 bases in between. Germline lookup yields CDR1 SQVTM and CDR2 ANQGSEA. CDR3 region: CSVVASVLSYEQYF. CDR3 coding DNA: TGCAGCGTTGTGGCTAGCGTCCTCTCCTACGAGCAGTACTTC.

This chain connects TRBV2 to TRBJ2-3; 10 positions agree with TRBD2. This CDR3 has 15 amino acids. The V gene end was trimmed by 4 bases and the J gene end by 5 bases; junction bases not matched to a gene: 6. Germline CDR1 SNHLY, CDR2 FYNNEI. The CDR3 protein is CASSGLAGAIDTQYF. In DNA, the CDR3 is TGTGCCAGCAGTGGGCTAGCGGGAGCCATAGATACGCAGTATTTT.

The gene calls are TRBV6-5 and TRBJ1-1, with a tentative D call TRBD1 (6 bases). Trimming shortened V by 0 bases and J by 5 bases, and 10 bases separated the two germline ends. Germline V gene sequence: CDR1 MNHEY, CDR2 SVGAGI. There are 14 residues in the CDR3. DNA of the CDR3: TGTGCCAGCAGTTACTCGAAACAGGGTACTGAAGCTTTCTTT. It is translated as CASSYSKQGTEAFF.

The chain uses TRBV5-1 and TRBJ1-2, with a possible D match to TRBD1 (5 bases). The CDR3 loop spans 15 amino acids. CDR1 SGHRS and CDR2 YFSETQ come from the germline V gene. V was pared by 1 base and J by 8 bases, with 18 bases between. This chain's CDR3 is CASSLTVTSRGGYTF. The CDR3 DNA reads TGCGCCAGCAGCTTGACCGTAACTTCAAGGGGAGGCTACACCTTC.

This chain links TRBV28 with TRBJ2-7; 7 nucleotides match TRBD2. The CDR3 totals 12 residues. CDR1 is MDHEN and CDR2 is SYDVKM in the germline V gene. The V gene end was trimmed by 7 bases and the J gene end by 5 bases; junction bases not matched to a gene: 5. As DNA, the CDR3 is TGTGCCAGCACCCTAGCGGATAACGAGCAGTACTTC. Translating gives CASTLADNEQYF.

Note on this clone: Mismatch with germline at one junction end may stem from a read error. This chain joins TRBV5-4 and TRBJ2-2; 10 nucleotides align to TRBD2. This CDR3 contains 18 residues. Per the germline V gene, CDR1 is SGHNT and CDR2 is YYREEE (reference sequence). The CDR3 bases are TGTGCCACCAGCCCTCAGATCCTAGCGGGAGTAAAGGCCGGGGAGCTGTTTTTT. This codes for CATSPQILAGVKAGELFF.

The V gene is TRBV2, the J gene TRBJ2-5; D ambiguous. Germline CDR1 and CDR2: SNHLY and FYNNEI. V lost 4 bases and J 5 bases, leaving 5 bases between the germline ends. The length of the CDR3 is 11 residues. The CDR3 here is CASSGRETQYF. The CDR3 coding sequence is TGTGCCAGCAGTGGCAGGGAGACCCAGTACTTC.

This clone was counted between two and nine times. An end of the junction does not agree with germline; a read error may underlie this. The chain recombines TRBV7-7 with TRBJ1-5; weak D call: TRBD1 (6 bases). Germline CDR1 and CDR2: SSHAT and FNYEAQ (reference sequence). This CDR3 spans 14 amino acids. DNA for the CDR3: TGTGCTAGCAGCCTCGCGGGGGCCGATCAGCCCCAGCATTTT. This gives the protein CASSLAGADQPQHF.

This clone has just a few counts. This chain's CDR3 is CASQTGGAGANVLTF. In DNA form, the CDR3 reads TGTGCCAGCCAGACAGGGGGGGCTGGGGCCAACGTCCTGACTTTC. The chain uses TRBV6-1 and TRBJ2-6; 9 bases agree with TRBD1. V dropped 8 bases and J dropped 2; count of bases not matched to a gene: 4. Germline assignment: CDR1 MNHNS and CDR2 SASEGT. This CDR3 contains 15 residues.

The chain recombines TRBV9 with TRBJ1-2; D is unclear. The CDR3 contains 15 residues. Germline-derived CDR1 and CDR2 are SGDLS and YYNGEE. Trimming took 1 base from V and 8 from J, leaving 18 bases between them. CDR3 nucleotide sequence: TGTGCCAGCAGCGTAACACCTGGCGGAGATAGCGGCTACACCTTC. Protein: CASSVTPGGDSGYTF.

The chain recombines TRBV9 with TRBJ2-7; 11 positions match TRBD2. The CDR3 spans 16 residues. The trim removed 0 bases at V and 6 bases at J, leaving 8 bases unmatched. The V gene's germline CDR1 is SGDLS and CDR2 YYNGEE. Written as DNA, the CDR3 is TGTGCCAGCAGCGTAGTAGCGGGAGGGCCCCGAGCCGAGCAGTACTTC. It yields the protein CASSVVAGGPRAEQYF.

The chain joins TRBV5-8 to TRBJ1-1; D might be TRBD1 (6 bases). Germline assignment: CDR1 SGHTS and CDR2 YDEGEE. Trimming left V 4 bases short and J 3 bases short, with 10 bases between. CDR3 length: 13 residues. The CDR3 loop is CASSLDRYTEAFF. CDR3 in DNA: TGTGCCAGCAGCCTGGACAGATACACTGAAGCTTTCTTT.

The chain links TRBV5-1 to TRBJ2-7; D is uncertain. V shed 4 bases and J shed 5 bases, with 16 bases lying between them. Germline CDR1 is SGHRS and CDR2 is YFSETQ. The CDR3 covers 14 residues. CDR3 protein: CASSLGSEIDEQYF. The CDR3 nucleotides are TGCGCCAGCAGCCTGGGGTCTGAGATTGACGAGCAGTACTTC.

V gene TRBV4-1 combines with J gene TRBJ1-1, with 10 positions matching TRBD1. This CDR3 region has 19 residues. CDR1 is MGHRA and CDR2 is YSYEKL in the germline V gene. The V gene end was trimmed by 4 bases and the J gene end by 0 bases; junction bases not matched to a gene: 14. The CDR3 nucleotides are TGCGCCAGCAGCCCCCGACTAGGGACAGGGGAGCTCATGAACACTGAAGCTTTCTTT. This codes for CASSPRLGTGELMNTEAFF.

The genes are TRBV28 and TRBJ2-1, with 8 bases that match TRBD2. The CDR3 sequence is 15 residues long. Germline V lookup: CDR1 MDHEN, CDR2 SYDVKM. Losses at the gene ends were 5 bases for V and 5 bases for J; bases not matched to a gene: 8. The CDR3 DNA follows: TGTGCCAGCAGTCTAAGCGGGAGTGGCAACAATGAGCAGTTCTTC. It translates to CASSLSGSGNNEQFF.